Listed here is a single T cell receptor beta chain. Its antigen is not identified. The V gene's germline CDR1 is LGHDT and CDR2 YNNKEL (reference sequence). Trimming pared 7 bases from V and 8 bases from J, leaving 11 bases between. The CDR3 sequence is 12 residues long. Here immunoSEQ multiplex PCR was the method, and the copy in TCRdb shows in-frame clones only, minus some. The table records about 160,000 clones, 80% to 95% of them present only once. This specimen comes from a study of T cell responses to AZD1222 COVID-19 vaccine. Study results and limitations: The span of vaccine-associated CD4 TCRs extended across spike, with dominance at 160-218 and 743-854.

The sequence was obtained from an adult who received the AZD1222 COVID-19 vaccine. Specimen: peripheral blood, collected 28 days after the second AZD1222 dose. This sequence joins TRBV3-1 (or the pseudogene TRBV3-2) and TRBJ2-2; tentative D call: TRBD1 (6 bases). Here the CDR3 reads CASTLRGGELFF. CDR3 sequence (DNA): TGTGCCAGCACCCTGAGGGGGGGGGAGCTGTTTTTT.